The clone carrying this TCR beta chain was seen many times. Antigen: not known. The CDR3 loop spans 14 amino acids. V gave up 7 bases and J gave up 7 bases, with 14 bases separating them. The V gene's germline CDR1 is SEHNR and CDR2 FQNEAQ (reference sequence). Together with a sample-barcoded 5' primer, a J-beta primer mix was included in a second PCR lasting about 6 to 12 cycles. One entry per CDR3 protein, called by TCRdb with MiXCR from the 5' RACE reads. This sample has 710,000 or so distinct CDR3 sequences; about a third occur once, and the top ten carry approximately 15%. This sample stems from a study of blood T cells in healthy people across ages. Findings of the study overall: Greater diversity and more naive CD4+ cells were seen in long-lived donors than in aged donors. Naive T cell percentage by flow cytometry tracked strongly with beta diversity.

This sequence joins TRBV7-9 and TRBJ1-6; weak D call: TRBD1 (5 bases). Sequencing used blood. This TCR derives from a woman older than 75 in good health. The CDR3 coding sequence is TGTGCCAGCAACCGGGACCTCGCCAATTCACCCCTCCACTTT. Translating it yields CASNRDLANSPLHF.